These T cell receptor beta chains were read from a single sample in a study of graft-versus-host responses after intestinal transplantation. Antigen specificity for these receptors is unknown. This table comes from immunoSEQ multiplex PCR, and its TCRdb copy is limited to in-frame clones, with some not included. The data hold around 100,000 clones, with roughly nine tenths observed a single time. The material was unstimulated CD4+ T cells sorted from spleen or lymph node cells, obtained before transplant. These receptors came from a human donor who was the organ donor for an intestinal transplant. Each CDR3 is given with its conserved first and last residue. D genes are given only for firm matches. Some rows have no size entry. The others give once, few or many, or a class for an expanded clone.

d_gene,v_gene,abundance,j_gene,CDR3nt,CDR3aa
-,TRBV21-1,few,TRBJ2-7,TGTGCCAGCAGCAATAACCATGACTGTAGAACCTACGAGCAGTACTTC,CASSNNHDCRTYEQYF
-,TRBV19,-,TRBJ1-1,TGTGCCAGTAGTCGCTTTGGGGACACTGAAGCTTTCTTT,CASSRFGDTEAFF
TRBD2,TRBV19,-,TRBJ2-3,TGTGCCAGTACGAAGCGGGGGGCCCCAGATACGCAGTATTTT,CASTKRGAPDTQYF
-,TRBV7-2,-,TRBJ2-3,TGTGCCAGCAGCCAAAACGCTCTAGGGCCCACAGATACGCAGTATTTT,CASSQNALGPTDTQYF
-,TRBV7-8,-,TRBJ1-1,TGTGCCAGCAGCTTAGTTTCGTCCGGGGACGCTTTCTTT,CASSLVSSGDAFF
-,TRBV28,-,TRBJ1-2,TGTGCCAGCAGTTCTCGCACAGGGATTGGGGGCTACACCTTC,CASSSRTGIGGYTF
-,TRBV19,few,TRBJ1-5,TGTGCCAGTAGTATACAGGGTGATCAGCCCCAGCATTTT,CASSIQGDQPQHF
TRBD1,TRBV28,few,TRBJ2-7,TGTGCCATCCGGACAGGAGCCTACGAGCAGTACTTC,CAIRTGAYEQYF
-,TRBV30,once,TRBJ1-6,TGTGCCTGGAGCTTGAGCGGGGCCTATAATTCACCCCTCCACTTT,CAWSLSGAYNSPLHF
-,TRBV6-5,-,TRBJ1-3,TGTGCCAGCAGCCCTCCAGGGGGAAACACCATATATTTT,CASSPPGGNTIYF
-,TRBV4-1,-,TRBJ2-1,TGCGCCAGCAGCCACTCCGCAGGGAACTACAATGAGCAGTTCTTC,CASSHSAGNYNEQFF
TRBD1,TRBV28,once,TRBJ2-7,TGTGCCACTAAGTTTATGGGACAGGGGAACCACGAACAGTACTTC,CATKFMGQGNHEQYF
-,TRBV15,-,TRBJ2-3,TGTGCCACCAGCCGCGCGCGTCTAGATACGCAGTATTTT,CATSRARLDTQYF
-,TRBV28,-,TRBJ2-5,TGTGCCAGCAGTTTAGGGGGCCTAGAGACCCAGTACTTC,CASSLGGLETQYF
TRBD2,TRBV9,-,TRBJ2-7,TGTGCCAGCAGCGCCGGAGCGGGAGCCTACGAGCAGTACTTC,CASSAGAGAYEQYF
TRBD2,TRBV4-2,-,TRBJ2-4,TGTGCCAGCAGCCAAGTCGTTAGTAGCGGGGGGGCTGGACCCAAAAACATTCAGTACTTC,CASSQVVSSGGAGPKNIQYF
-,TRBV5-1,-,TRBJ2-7,TGCGCCAGCAGCTTGGTGGACCAGAAGCTGGGCGAGCAGTACTTC,CASSLVDQKLGEQYF